This T cell receptor beta chain was identified during a study of T cells in Graves' hyperthyroidism and ophthalmopathy. Trimming stripped 2 bases from V and 5 bases from J, with 13 bases between. The germline V gene has CDR1 SGHTA and CDR2 FQGNSA. This CDR3 is 14 amino acids long. Many counts were recorded for this clonotype. RNA transcripts yielded amplified TCR beta CDR3 regions. With the HTBI primer set, the TCR CDR3 went through a first round of RT-PCR. TCRdb re-analysed the multiplex PCR reads in MiXCR, keeping a single row per CDR3 protein. This sample has approximately 220,000 distinct CDR3 sequences, with 15% to 20% found just once.

This chain joins TRBV7-2 and TRBJ2-7, with D possibly being TRBD2 (5 bases). The sample taken for sequencing was blood. The TCR comes from a middle-aged man with Graves' hyperthyroidism. In DNA, the CDR3 is TGTGCCAGCAGCTTAATGGCAACGCGGGACGAGCAGTACTTC. Translated, it gives CASSLMATRDEQYF.